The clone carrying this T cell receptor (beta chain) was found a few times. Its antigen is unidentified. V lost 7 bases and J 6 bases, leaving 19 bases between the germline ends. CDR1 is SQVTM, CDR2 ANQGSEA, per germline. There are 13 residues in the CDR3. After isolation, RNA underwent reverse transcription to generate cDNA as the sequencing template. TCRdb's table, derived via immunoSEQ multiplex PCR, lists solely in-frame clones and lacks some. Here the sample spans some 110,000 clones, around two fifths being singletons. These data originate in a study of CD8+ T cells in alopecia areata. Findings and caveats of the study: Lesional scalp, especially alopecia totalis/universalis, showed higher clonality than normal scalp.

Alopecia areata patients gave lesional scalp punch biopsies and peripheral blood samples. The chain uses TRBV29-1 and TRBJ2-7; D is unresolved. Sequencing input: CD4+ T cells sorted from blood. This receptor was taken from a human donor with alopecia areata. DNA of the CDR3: TGCAGCGCCGTCCGTCGGACGGCCGGCGAGCAGTACTTC. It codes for CSAVRRTAGEQYF.